There are a few counts of the clone carrying this T cell receptor beta chain. The antigen is unknown. These data come from a study of blood T cells in healthy people across ages. Overall study findings and caveats: It was the long-lived donors that had more naive CD4+ cells and higher diversity than aged donors. Conclusively comparing naive with antigen-experienced cells was impossible with unsorted PBMCs.

The extraction recovered at least 5 micrograms of total RNA per sample. The second PCR ran roughly 6 to 11 cycles with a sample-barcoded 5' primer and J-beta primers. Each cDNA molecule was tagged by a template-switch adaptor that had 12 random nucleotides. TCRdb re-called the 5' RACE reads through MiXCR, storing one row per CDR3 protein. This table holds some 670,000 distinct CDR3 sequences, around 50% found once. With 2 bases removed from V and 5 bases from J, the gap between germline ends came to 10 bases. From germline, CDR1 is SQVTM and CDR2 ANQGSEA. The CDR3 loop spans 13 amino acids. The sequenced material came from blood. This TCR was sampled from a woman aged 80 or older in good health. The chain couples TRBV29-1 to TRBJ1-5; D remains ambiguous. For the CDR3, the DNA is TGCAGCGTTGAACTGTCAGGAGATCAGCCCCAGCATTTT. It yields the protein CSVELSGDQPQHF.